Presented here are 26 T cell receptor beta chains from one specimen sequenced in a study of long-term antiretroviral therapy in people with HIV. With survey level as its setting, the immunoSEQ assay was v3.0. Assay used: immunoSEQ multiplex PCR; TCRdb lists only in-frame clones, some missing. The repertoire holds tens of thousands of clones, 95% seen once, with 3.1% in the top ten. Sequences were derived from unsorted PBMCs, sampled 5.3 years after starting antiretroviral therapy. Receptors were obtained from a man aged 45-60 years with HIV.

The chain recombines TRBV10-3 with TRBJ2-1, with unresolved D. Germline CDR1 and CDR2: ENHRY and SYGVKD. The CDR3 covers 13 residues. Between the trimmed V and J ends, which lost 2 bases and 5 bases, there was a span of 7 bases. CDR3 sequence (DNA): TGTGCCATCAGTGAGGACGGAGACAATGAGCAGTTCTTC. Protein sequence: CAISEDGDNEQFF.

V usage is TRBV11-2 and J usage is TRBJ2-7; the D is unclear. The V end lost 5 bases, the J end lost 5 bases, and 16 bases lay between the germline ends. The CDR3 runs 14 residues. Germline V CDR1 and CDR2: SGHAT, FQNNGV. The CDR3 here is CASSHLEIWDEQYF. The DNA for the CDR3 is TGTGCCAGCAGCCACCTGGAGATTTGGGACGAGCAGTACTTC.

The genes are TRBV6-5 and TRBJ2-7; D gene unclear. CDR3 length: 11 amino acids. CDR1 is MNHEY, CDR2 SVGAGI, per germline. Trimming stripped 6 bases from V and 7 bases from J, with 10 bases between. CDR3 sequence: CASSQSSEQYF. As DNA, the CDR3 is TGTGCCAGCAGCCAGTCTTCGGAGCAGTACTTC.

This chain uses TRBV28 with TRBJ1-5, with D unresolved. Germline V gene data show CDR1 as MDHEN and CDR2 as SYDVKM. V lost 10 bases and J lost 0, with 25 bases in between. The CDR3 loop spans 18 amino acids. CDR3 in DNA: TGTGCCACCTCCCCCGCAGCTAGGCCGCCGAATAGCAATCAGCCCCAGCATTTT. Amino acid sequence: CATSPAARPPNSNQPQHF.

The chain combines TRBV25-1 with TRBJ2-2; perhaps TRBD2 as D (7 bases). V was trimmed by 8 bases and J by 0 bases, leaving 13 bases between them. The CDR3 extends over 15 amino acids. Germline CDR1 reads MGHDK; CDR2 reads SYGVNS. The CDR3 here is CASVGGASNTGELFF. The CDR3 DNA is TGTGCCAGCGTGGGGGGGGCTTCGAACACCGGGGAGCTGTTTTTT.

This CDR3 reads CASRPLYSNQPQHF. DNA for the CDR3: TGTGCCAGCAGGCCACTGTATAGCAATCAGCCCCAGCATTTT. The V call is TRBV28, the J call TRBJ1-5; D remains ambiguous. The ends were cut back, 6 bases at V and 0 bases at J, with 9 bases in the middle. The CDR3 consists of 14 residues. CDR1 MDHEN and CDR2 SYDVKM come from the germline V gene.

The chain combines TRBV4-1 with TRBJ2-2; 9 bases are a match to TRBD2. V was pared by 0 bases and J by 0 bases, with 8 bases of the junction left unmatched. From germline, CDR1 is MGHRA and CDR2 YSYEKL. The CDR3 extends over 19 amino acids. Here the CDR3 reads CASSQDPSGATSNTGELFF. For the CDR3, the DNA is TGCGCCAGCAGCCAAGACCCTAGCGGGGCAACCTCGAACACCGGGGAGCTGTTTTTT.

This chain connects TRBV5-4 to TRBJ1-2, with 9 bases lining up with TRBD1. This CDR3 is built from 14 residues. Germline CDR1 is SGHNT and CDR2 is YYREEE (reference sequence). Trimming took 0 bases from V and 5 from J; bases not matched to a gene: 2. The chain's CDR3 is CASSLGDREYGYTF. DNA of the CDR3: TGTGCCAGCAGCTTGGGGGACAGGGAATATGGCTACACCTTC.

The chain joins TRBV30 to TRBJ1-1; unclear D gene. This CDR3 spans 12 amino acids. CDR1 is GTSNPN, CDR2 SVGIG, per germline (reference sequence). The V gene lost 0 bases and the J gene lost 10 bases, with 12 bases spanning the gap. This CDR3 is CAWSVWGRLAFF. In nucleotides, the CDR3 is TGTGCCTGGAGTGTATGGGGAAGGCTAGCTTTCTTT.

In this sample, this clone turned up once. The genes are TRBV6-4 and TRBJ2-1; 11 bases are shared with TRBD2. Trimming removed 5 bases from V and 5 bases from J; junction bases left unmatched: 5. The CDR3 runs 15 residues. The germline gives CDR1 MRHNA, CDR2 SNTAGT. DNA of the CDR3: TGTGCCAGCAGTTTTAGCGGGGGGGACCACAATGAGCAGTTCTTC. Its translation: CASSFSGGDHNEQFF.

This rearrangement joins TRBV27 to TRBJ1-1; 7 bases map to TRBD1. The CDR3 runs to 14 residues. Germline assignment: CDR1 MNHEY and CDR2 SMNVEV (reference sequence). Losses at the gene ends were 3 bases for V and 4 bases for J; bases not matched to a gene: 5. The CDR3 sequence: CASSFKGAATEAFF. In DNA, the CDR3 is TGTGCCAGCAGTTTCAAGGGGGCTGCCACTGAAGCTTTCTTT.

The V and J genes are TRBV12-5 and TRBJ1-4, with 7 bases aligning to TRBD1. V lost 3 bases to trimming and J lost 0 bases; unmatched junction nucleotides: 7. Germline values: CDR1 LGHNT, CDR2 FRNRAP. The CDR3 has 17 amino acids. The CDR3 is CASGFGRQGTTNEKLFF. The DNA for the CDR3 is TGTGCTAGTGGTTTCGGTCGACAGGGAACAACTAATGAAAAACTGTTTTTT.

This chain uses TRBV19 with TRBJ1-2, with 7 bases identical to TRBD1. The CDR3 length is 16 residues. The V and J ends lost 8 bases and 3 bases, in that order; junction bases with no gene match: 15. Germline V lookup: CDR1 LNHDA, CDR2 SQIVND (reference sequence). CDR3 sequence: CASSPGRGGVYYGYTF. CDR3 bases: TGTGCCAGTTCCCCAGGTAGAGGGGGCGTTTACTATGGCTACACCTTC.

The chain employs TRBV6-5 and TRBJ1-5; no definite D call. Germline V lookup: CDR1 MNHEY, CDR2 SVGAGI. This CDR3 region has 11 residues. V was cut by 6 bases and J by 10 bases, with 10 bases left in between. The CDR3 sequence is CASRIDGPQHF. CDR3 DNA: TGTGCCAGCAGAATCGACGGACCCCAGCATTTT.

The V call is TRBV6-1, the J call TRBJ1-5; D is unclear. V gave up 11 bases and J gave up 2 bases, with 10 bases separating them. This CDR3 comprises 12 residues. Looked up from germline, CDR1 is MNHNS and CDR2 is SASEGT. CDR3 bases: TGTGCCGGAGGGCGCGGCAATCAGCCCCAGCATTTT. Translation: CAGGRGNQPQHF.

The count of this clone is one. The rearrangement links TRBV6-1 to TRBJ2-7; no clear D gene. Trimming took 1 base from V and 2 from J, leaving 9 bases between them. The CDR3 consists of 14 residues. Germline values: CDR1 MNHNS, CDR2 SASEGT. CDR3 residues: CASSEGYGTYEQYF. The CDR3 DNA reads as TGTGCCAGCAGTGAAGGTTATGGTACCTACGAGCAGTACTTC.

The rearrangement links TRBV27 to TRBJ2-7; perhaps D is TRBD1 or TRBD2 (5 bases each). Trimming shortened V by 8 bases and J by 6 bases, and 17 bases separated the two germline ends. Germline lookup yields CDR1 MNHEY and CDR2 SMNVEV (reference sequence). The length of the CDR3 is 13 residues. CDR3 nucleotide sequence: TGTGCCAGCGGGCGGACCCGGGGCTCCGAGCAGTACTTC. Amino acid sequence: CASGRTRGSEQYF.

The rearrangement links TRBV5-6 to TRBJ1-2, with no clear D. Trimming removed 4 bases from V and 4 bases from J, with 17 bases in between. From germline, CDR1 is SGHDT and CDR2 YYEEEE. The CDR3 loop spans 15 amino acids. The DNA of the CDR3 is TGTGCCAGCAGCCCAACCCAGGCCAGTACCTATGGCTACACCTTC. Amino acid sequence: CASSPTQASTYGYTF.

A single count supports this clone. The V and J genes are TRBV28 and TRBJ1-4; D is ambiguous. Germline lookup yields CDR1 MDHEN and CDR2 SYDVKM. V was trimmed by 3 bases and J by 3 bases, leaving 5 bases between them. This CDR3 has 13 residues. The CDR3 region has the DNA TGTGCCAGCAGTTTTGGGGCTAATGAAAAACTGTTTTTT. Amino acid sequence: CASSFGANEKLFF.

The V and J genes are TRBV11-3 and TRBJ2-1; 9 nucleotides match TRBD2. The CDR3 runs to 16 residues. With 4 bases clipped from V and 6 bases from J, the junction kept 10 bases outside the gene matches. Germline V CDR1 and CDR2: SGHNT, YENEEA. CDR3 residues: CASSSRGGGKVNEQFF. The CDR3 coding sequence is TGTGCCAGCAGCTCCCGCGGGGGGGGAAAGGTCAATGAGCAGTTCTTC.

The rearrangement uses TRBV5-6 and TRBJ1-2; 7 nucleotides line up with TRBD1. The CDR3 runs to 14 residues. Germline CDR1 and CDR2: SGHDT and YYEEEE. Germline trimming cut 7 bases from V and 4 bases from J; bases unmatched to any gene: 10. DNA of the CDR3: TGTGCCAGCTTAAGCGGCCGGGACAGCTATGGCTACACCTTC. As protein: CASLSGRDSYGYTF. The whole variable domain, filled in from reference TRBV5-6 and TRBJ1-2, reads DAGVTQSPTHLIKTRGQQVTLRCSPKSGHDTVSWYQQALGQGPQFIFQYYEEEERQRGNFPDRFSGHQFPNYSSELNVNALLLGDSALYLCASLSGRDSYGYTFGSGTRLTVV.

This clone was recorded once. The chain links TRBV7-2 to TRBJ2-1; D is undetermined. Trimming pared 5 bases from V and 5 bases from J, leaving 7 bases between. Germline CDR1 reads SGHTA; CDR2 reads FQGNSA. The CDR3 is made up of 12 amino acids. This CDR3 is CASSERNNEQFF. The CDR3 DNA reads as TGTGCCAGCAGCGAACGAAACAATGAGCAGTTCTTC.

This clone has a single count. This CDR3 is CASGTGTPSNEQFF. The CDR3 nucleotides are TGTGCCAGCGGTACCGGGACACCTAGCAATGAGCAGTTCTTC. The rearrangement links TRBV9 to TRBJ2-1; tentative D call: TRBD1 (6 bases). The ends were cut back, 7 bases at V and 6 bases at J, with 17 bases in the middle. Per germline, CDR1 SGDLS and CDR2 YYNGEE. The CDR3 is made up of 14 amino acids.

The CDR3 is CASSPAQNPYEQYF. CDR3 DNA sequence: TGTGCCAGCTCACCAGCACAGAATCCCTACGAGCAGTACTTC. The rearrangement links TRBV18 to TRBJ2-7, with D unclear. The germline gives CDR1 KGHSH, CDR2 LQKENI. CDR3 length equals 14 residues. Trimming pared 2 bases from V and 2 bases from J, leaving 10 bases between.

The rearrangement links TRBV28 to TRBJ1-2; 9 bases map to TRBD1. Per germline, CDR1 MDHEN and CDR2 SYDVKM. This CDR3 contains 14 residues. Germline trimming cut 5 bases from V and 7 bases from J; bases unmatched to any gene: 8. Written as DNA, the CDR3 is TGTGCCAGCAGTCCGACCGGGACAGGGTTTGGCTACACCTTC. Translation: CASSPTGTGFGYTF.

The gene calls are TRBV27 and TRBJ2-3; 12 bases are a match to TRBD2. After removal of 7 bases from V and 2 bases from J, the junction contained 7 bases not matched to a gene. This CDR3 contains 16 residues. CDR1 and CDR2 from the germline V gene are MNHEY and SMNVEV (reference sequence). The CDR3: CASTRLAGEYTDTQYF. The CDR3 coding sequence is TGTGCCAGCACCCGACTAGCGGGGGAATACACAGATACGCAGTATTTT.